The clone carrying this T cell receptor beta chain was seen a handful of times. This entry belongs to a study of blood T cell repertoires in COVID-19. Study details: The analysed material was cDNA or gDNA that came from T cells, B-cell-depleted T cells, or PBMCs.

In the source study's methods: Amplification of reference gene primers was used by the study to estimate nucleated cell counts. Method: immunoSEQ multiplex PCR; TCRdb's copy keeps in-frame clones and lacks some. The DNA was the basis for D and trimming; V, J and clone size are from that table. The sample has fewer than 200,000 clones; roughly 80% are singletons. The CDR3 runs to 15 residues. Unmatched junction bases numbered 8, after V lost 0 bases and J lost 7 bases. Germline CDR1 reads LGHNA; CDR2 reads YSLEER. This TCR was sampled from a woman aged 80 or over with acute or convalescent COVID-19. The sequenced material came from peripheral blood. The chain has TRBV4-3 and TRBJ1-1, with TRBD1 matching over 7 bases. In nucleotides, the CDR3 is TGCGCCAGCAGCCAAGAGGGGACAGCGTGGGATGAAGCTTTCTTT. Translated: CASSQEGTAWDEAFF.